The source of this T cell receptor (beta chain) is a study of cytomegalovirus exposure and HLA in healthy donors. With regard to this clone: Antigen specificity is unknown.

Study observations and caveats: Listed as cytomegalovirus-associated were 150 to 200 TCR beta chains. One later analysis reportedly identified an Asian-associated ancestry cluster that showed fewer N-insertions than the approximately 600-donor mean. Cytomegalovirus status was reportedly diagnosed by the classifier with high sensitivity and specificity. A further, later analysis showed that HLA-associated TCR beta chains (compared with equally common others) were more clonally expanded.

With V trimmed by 5 bases and J by 6 bases, 6 bases remained unmatched. This CDR3 is built from 14 residues. Germline V gene lookup returns CDR1 SEHNR and CDR2 FQNEAQ (reference sequence). Primers for the PCR totalled 60 Vbeta and 13 Jbeta. Some clones are missing from TCRdb's copy, which holds only in-frame ones; the method was immunoSEQ multiplex PCR. The ten most abundant clones cover about 2.5% of a sample with some 150,000 clones. V gene TRBV7-9 combines with J gene TRBJ1-4, with TRBD1 matching over 7 bases. This clonotype was obtained from a man aged 35-49 years in good health and CMV-seronegative. The sample taken for sequencing was PBMCs. Here the CDR3 reads CASSRDRDDEKLFF. The CDR3 DNA reads as TGTGCCAGCAGCAGGGACAGAGACGATGAAAAACTGTTTTTT.